The 28 T cell receptor beta chains reported below all come from one sample, sequenced in a study of cytomegalovirus exposure and HLA in healthy donors. The PCR ran on 60 Vbeta and 13 Jbeta primers. Profiled with immunoSEQ multiplex PCR; TCRdb holds only in-frame clones, not every one. The sample includes under 150,000 clones, around 80% of them seen just once. The sequenced sample was PBMCs. Every receptor here comes from a boy aged 2 to 10 in good health and CMV-seronegative.

The chain employs TRBV5-5 and TRBJ1-3; a possible D gene is TRBD1 (5 bases). Germline V gene lookup returns CDR1 SGHKS and CDR2 YYEKEE (reference sequence). Between the trimmed V and J ends, which lost 4 bases and 0 bases, there was a span of 11 bases. This CDR3 is built from 15 residues. The CDR3 loop reads CASSRDFFSGNTIYF. DNA for the CDR3: TGTGCCAGCAGCAGGGACTTTTTCTCTGGAAACACCATATATTTT. Filled out from reference TRBV5-5 and TRBJ1-3, the complete variable domain reads DAGVTQSPTHLIKTRGQQVTLRCSPISGHKSVSWYQQVLGQGPQFIFQYYEKEERGRGNFPDRFSARQFPNYSSELNVNALLLGDSALYLCASSRDFFSGNTIYFGEGSWLTVV.

V gene TRBV6-1 combines with J gene TRBJ2-5; the match to TRBD2 covers 11 bases. CDR1 and CDR2 from the germline V gene are MNHNS and SASEGT. V shed 1 base and J 5 bases; nucleotides not matched to a gene: 6. The CDR3 loop spans 16 amino acids. CDR3 region: CASSEVLAGGLETQYF. The CDR3 bases are TGTGCCAGCAGTGAAGTCCTAGCGGGGGGTTTGGAGACCCAGTACTTC.

The chain's CDR3 is CASSTTGGNTGELFF. The DNA of the CDR3 is TGTGCCAGCAGCACGACAGGGGGCAACACCGGGGAGCTGTTTTTT. The J gene is TRBJ2-2, the V gene TRBV7-9; 10 nucleotides align to TRBD1. Germline CDR1 SEHNR, CDR2 FQNEAQ (reference sequence). This CDR3 region has 15 residues. The V and J ends lost 5 bases and 2 bases, in that order; junction bases with no gene match: 2.

The CDR3, as DNA: TGTGCCAGCAGTTACAGGGGGCGGTCCAACACTGAAGCTTTCTTT. Its translation: CASSYRGRSNTEAFF. The chain employs TRBV28 and TRBJ1-1; TRBD1 matches 9 bases. The V gene end was trimmed by 4 bases and the J gene end by 2 bases; junction bases not matched to a gene: 5. The CDR3 is 15 amino acids. The germline V gene encodes CDR1 MDHEN and CDR2 SYDVKM.

The CDR3 region is CASSPPTGGETQYF. The CDR3 nucleotides are TGTGCCAGCTCACCACCGACAGGGGGAGAGACCCAGTACTTC. The V and J genes are TRBV18 and TRBJ2-5, with TRBD1 matching over 9 bases. Per germline, CDR1 KGHSH and CDR2 LQKENI. V shed 0 bases, J shed 4 bases, and the junction held 0 bases outside the gene matches. The CDR3 totals 14 residues. Full variable domain (remainder filled in from reference TRBV18 and TRBJ2-5): NAGVMQNPRHLVRRRGQEARLRCSPMKGHSHVYWYRQLPEEGLKFMVYLQKENIIDESGMPKERFSAEFPKEGPSILRIQQVVRGDSAAYFCASSPPTGGETQYFGPGTRLLVL.

This chain uses TRBV28 with TRBJ2-3, with 8 positions matching TRBD1. Looked up from germline, CDR1 is MDHEN and CDR2 is SYDVKM. The CDR3 consists of 15 residues. The V gene end was trimmed by 6 bases and the J gene end by 4 bases; junction bases not matched to a gene: 9. The chain's CDR3 is CASRQDRVESDTQYF. The CDR3 region has the DNA TGTGCCAGCAGACAGGACAGGGTGGAATCAGATACGCAGTATTTT.

The table lists this clone with a few counts. The chain is built from TRBV6-5 and TRBJ1-5, with TRBD1 identical over 8 bases. The V and J ends lost 6 bases and 7 bases, in that order; junction bases with no gene match: 8. The CDR3 is made up of 14 amino acids. Germline CDR1 and CDR2: MNHEY and SVGAGI. CDR3 sequence (DNA): TGTGCCAGCAGATACAGGACAGGGCACCAGCCCCAGCATTTT. Translation gives CASRYRTGHQPQHF.

The chain recombines TRBV11-2 with TRBJ1-3; D call uncertain. The CDR3 totals 12 residues. The V gene's germline CDR1 is SGHAT and CDR2 FQNNGV. Trimming left V 1 base short and J 4 bases short, with 2 bases between. In DNA form, the CDR3 reads TGTGCCAGCAGCTTAGTAGGAAACACCATATATTTT. This gives the protein CASSLVGNTIYF.

The rearrangement joins TRBV18 to TRBJ2-7; the match to TRBD1 covers 8 bases. V shed 6 bases and J 2 bases; nucleotides not matched to a gene: 6. Germline values: CDR1 KGHSH, CDR2 LQKENI. This CDR3 spans 14 amino acids. This CDR3 is CASSPGQAAYEQYF. As DNA, the CDR3 is TGTGCCAGCTCCCCGGGACAGGCGGCCTACGAGCAGTACTTC. The full variable domain, with the rest looked up from reference TRBV18 and TRBJ2-7, is NAGVMQNPRHLVRRRGQEARLRCSPMKGHSHVYWYRQLPEEGLKFMVYLQKENIIDESGMPKERFSAEFPKEGPSILRIQQVVRGDSAAYFCASSPGQAAYEQYFGPGTRLTVT.

The chain recombines TRBV2 with TRBJ1-5; D gene ambiguous. This CDR3 is built from 15 residues. Trimming removed 6 bases at V and 0 bases at J, with 12 bases between. Germline values: CDR1 SNHLY, CDR2 FYNNEI. CDR3 sequence reads: CASRTSQVSNQPQHF. CDR3 coding DNA: TGTGCCAGCAGAACCTCCCAGGTTAGCAATCAGCCCCAGCATTTT.

The rearrangement uses TRBV5-1 and TRBJ2-7; TRBD2 agrees at 13 bases. Per the germline V gene, CDR1 is SGHRS and CDR2 is YFSETQ. V dropped 2 bases and J dropped 5; count of bases not matched to a gene: 4. The CDR3 runs to 15 residues. Here the CDR3 DNA reads TGCGCCAGCAGCTTACTAGCGGGAGGGCCCCACGAGCAGTACTTC. Translation: CASSLLAGGPHEQYF.

The rearrangement links TRBV4-1 to TRBJ1-1; tentatively, D is TRBD1 (6 bases). The CDR3 consists of 14 residues. Germline CDR1 is MGHRA and CDR2 is YSYEKL. Trimming pared 8 bases from V and 0 bases from J, leaving 13 bases between. The CDR3 bases are TGCGCCAGCTCAATAGGGGGGGTGAACACTGAAGCTTTCTTT. Amino acids: CASSIGGVNTEAFF.

The chain combines TRBV7-2 with TRBJ1-3, with 7 bases that match TRBD1. V lost 5 bases and J lost 7; bases outside the gene matches: 11. Germline V gene data show CDR1 as SGHTA and CDR2 as FQGNSA. The CDR3 has 15 residues. DNA of the CDR3: TGTGCCAGCAGCCTGTCCCGGGGCAGGGGGAACACCATATATTTT. Its translation is CASSLSRGRGNTIYF. Full variable domain (rest looked up from reference TRBV7-2 and TRBJ1-3): GAGVSQSPSNKVTEKGKDVELRCDPISGHTALYWYRQSLGQGLEFLIYFQGNSAPDKSGLPSDRFSAERTGGSVSTLTIQRTQQEDSAVYLCASSLSRGRGNTIYFGEGSWLTVV.

J is TRBJ2-7 and V is TRBV11-2, with 8 bases identical to TRBD2. V gave up 5 bases and J gave up 2 bases; unmatched junction bases: 11. This CDR3 has 16 residues. Per the germline V gene, CDR1 is SGHAT and CDR2 is FQNNGV. The CDR3 sequence: CASSTPLSGGTYEQYF. CDR3 coding DNA: TGTGCCAGCAGCACCCCCCTGAGCGGGGGAACCTACGAGCAGTACTTC.

This rearrangement joins TRBV20-1 to TRBJ1-1, with unresolved D. The V and J ends lost 2 bases and 1 base respectively, with 2 bases between them. The CDR3 covers 11 residues. Germline V gene sequence: CDR1 DFQATT, CDR2 SNEGSKA (reference sequence). The CDR3 bases are TGCAGTGCTAGACAGAACACTGAAGCTTTCTTT. It specifies CSARQNTEAFF.

The chain links TRBV2 to TRBJ2-3; tentative D call: TRBD2 (5 bases). Trimming stripped 3 bases from V and 0 bases from J, with 10 bases between. Germline-derived CDR1 and CDR2 are SNHLY and FYNNEI. The CDR3 spans 15 residues. CDR3 in amino acids: CASSEGVWSTDTQYF. In nucleotides, the CDR3 is TGTGCCAGCAGTGAGGGAGTGTGGAGCACAGATACGCAGTATTTT.

Details on this clone: The junction shows a germline mismatch at one end, possibly a read error. The chain couples TRBV7-9 to TRBJ1-1; 8 bases align to TRBD1. Germline CDR1 SEHNR, CDR2 FQNEAQ (reference sequence). The CDR3 is 14 residues long. The CDR3 protein is CSSSFYTGGVGAFF. Here the CDR3 DNA reads TGTTCCAGCAGCTTCTACACAGGGGGTGTAGGAGCTTTCTTT.

The chain joins TRBV11-3 to TRBJ2-7, with 8 positions matching TRBD2. Per the germline V gene, CDR1 is SGHNT and CDR2 is YENEEA. With V trimmed by 5 bases and J by 4 bases, 13 bases remained unmatched. This CDR3 has 16 amino acids. In DNA form, the CDR3 reads TGTGCCAGCAGCCCAACTGAGGGAGCGGGAGTATACGAGCAGTACTTC. This codes for CASSPTEGAGVYEQYF.

The CDR3 is CASSLTGGLEQYF. The CDR3 bases are TGTGCCAGCAGCTTGACAGGGGGGCTAGAGCAGTACTTC. V and J are TRBV7-9 and TRBJ2-7; 9 positions agree with TRBD1. Unmatched junction bases numbered 4, after V lost 3 bases and J lost 7 bases. Per germline, CDR1 SEHNR and CDR2 FQNEAQ (reference sequence). The CDR3 runs 13 residues.

This sequence joins TRBV11-1 and TRBJ1-3; D gene uncertain. Germline V gives CDR1 SGHAT, CDR2 FQDESV (reference sequence). CDR3 length equals 15 residues. V was cut by 5 bases and J by 0 bases, with 11 bases left in between. The CDR3 protein is CASSRTTVSGNTIYF. The CDR3 nucleotides read TGTGCCAGCAGCAGGACTACAGTCTCTGGAAACACCATATATTTT.

This CDR3 is CASSSTPHLGRGHYEQYF. The CDR3 region has the DNA TGTGCCAGCAGTTCGACCCCCCATTTGGGCAGGGGGCACTACGAGCAGTACTTC. V and J are TRBV27 and TRBJ2-7, with 8 nucleotides matching TRBD1. This CDR3 is built from 18 residues. CDR1 MNHEY and CDR2 SMNVEV come from the germline V gene (reference sequence). V lost 4 bases and J lost 3; bases outside the gene matches: 17.

The chain employs TRBV9 and TRBJ2-3; 9 bases agree with TRBD2. Losses at the gene ends were 0 bases for V and 6 bases for J; bases not matched to a gene: 5. The CDR3 sequence is 15 residues long. Looked up from germline, CDR1 is SGDLS and CDR2 is YYNGEE. The CDR3 spells CASSVAAGGYDTQYF. The CDR3 DNA sequence: TGTGCCAGCAGCGTAGCAGCGGGGGGTTACGATACGCAGTATTTT.

The rearrangement links TRBV7-7 to TRBJ2-7, with D possibly TRBD1 on 5 matching bases. V was pared by 1 base and J by 5 bases, with 12 bases between. The CDR3 is 14 residues long. Germline assignment: CDR1 SSHAT and CDR2 FNYEAQ (reference sequence). CDR3 sequence reads: CASSLGAGINEQYF. The CDR3 nucleotides read TGTGCCAGCAGCTTAGGTGCAGGGATCAACGAGCAGTACTTC.

This chain joins TRBV7-2 and TRBJ2-7; 7 bases fit TRBD2. Germline CDR1 is SGHTA and CDR2 is FQGNSA. The CDR3 is 14 residues long. Trimming at V came to 2 bases and at J to 5 bases, leaving 6 bases not matched to a gene. The CDR3 coding sequence is TGTGCCAGCAGCTTATTTAGCGGGTCTAACGAGCAGTACTTC. Translating it yields CASSLFSGSNEQYF.

This chain uses TRBV18 with TRBJ1-1; D is unclear. The CDR3 contains 13 residues. Germline-derived CDR1 and CDR2 are KGHSH and LQKENI. The V gene lost 1 base and the J gene lost 3 bases, with 6 bases spanning the gap. Here the CDR3 reads CASSPLGDTEAFF. For the CDR3, the DNA is TGTGCCAGCTCACCACTCGGGGACACTGAAGCTTTCTTT. Full variable domain (rest looked up from reference TRBV18 and TRBJ1-1): NAGVMQNPRHLVRRRGQEARLRCSPMKGHSHVYWYRQLPEEGLKFMVYLQKENIIDESGMPKERFSAEFPKEGPSILRIQQVVRGDSAAYFCASSPLGDTEAFFGQGTRLTVV.

This clone was found a few times. The genes are TRBV27 and TRBJ1-1; 7 positions match TRBD1. CDR1 MNHEY and CDR2 SMNVEV come from the germline V gene (reference sequence). V dropped 3 bases and J dropped 1; count of bases not matched to a gene: 8. There are 16 residues in the CDR3. The CDR3 bases are TGTGCCAGCAGTTTCCGCGGGACAGCGAGGAACACTGAAGCTTTCTTT. It yields the protein CASSFRGTARNTEAFF.

The chain combines TRBV6-1 with TRBJ2-1; the match to TRBD2 covers 12 bases. V was clipped by 5 bases and J by 7 bases; unmatched bases: 6. CDR1 and CDR2 from the germline V gene are MNHNS and SASEGT. The CDR3 totals 15 residues. CDR3 protein: CASSILAGGPNEQFF. CDR3 nucleotide sequence: TGTGCCAGCAGTATACTAGCGGGAGGACCTAATGAGCAGTTCTTC.

The rearrangement links TRBV19 to TRBJ2-7; D may be TRBD1 (6 bases). With 2 bases removed from V and 3 bases from J, the gap between germline ends came to 11 bases. The germline V gene encodes CDR1 LNHDA and CDR2 SQIVND (reference sequence). This CDR3 has 14 residues. CDR3 in amino acids: CASSISSRGYEQYF. The CDR3 DNA reads TGTGCCAGTAGTATATCTTCCAGGGGCTACGAGCAGTACTTC.